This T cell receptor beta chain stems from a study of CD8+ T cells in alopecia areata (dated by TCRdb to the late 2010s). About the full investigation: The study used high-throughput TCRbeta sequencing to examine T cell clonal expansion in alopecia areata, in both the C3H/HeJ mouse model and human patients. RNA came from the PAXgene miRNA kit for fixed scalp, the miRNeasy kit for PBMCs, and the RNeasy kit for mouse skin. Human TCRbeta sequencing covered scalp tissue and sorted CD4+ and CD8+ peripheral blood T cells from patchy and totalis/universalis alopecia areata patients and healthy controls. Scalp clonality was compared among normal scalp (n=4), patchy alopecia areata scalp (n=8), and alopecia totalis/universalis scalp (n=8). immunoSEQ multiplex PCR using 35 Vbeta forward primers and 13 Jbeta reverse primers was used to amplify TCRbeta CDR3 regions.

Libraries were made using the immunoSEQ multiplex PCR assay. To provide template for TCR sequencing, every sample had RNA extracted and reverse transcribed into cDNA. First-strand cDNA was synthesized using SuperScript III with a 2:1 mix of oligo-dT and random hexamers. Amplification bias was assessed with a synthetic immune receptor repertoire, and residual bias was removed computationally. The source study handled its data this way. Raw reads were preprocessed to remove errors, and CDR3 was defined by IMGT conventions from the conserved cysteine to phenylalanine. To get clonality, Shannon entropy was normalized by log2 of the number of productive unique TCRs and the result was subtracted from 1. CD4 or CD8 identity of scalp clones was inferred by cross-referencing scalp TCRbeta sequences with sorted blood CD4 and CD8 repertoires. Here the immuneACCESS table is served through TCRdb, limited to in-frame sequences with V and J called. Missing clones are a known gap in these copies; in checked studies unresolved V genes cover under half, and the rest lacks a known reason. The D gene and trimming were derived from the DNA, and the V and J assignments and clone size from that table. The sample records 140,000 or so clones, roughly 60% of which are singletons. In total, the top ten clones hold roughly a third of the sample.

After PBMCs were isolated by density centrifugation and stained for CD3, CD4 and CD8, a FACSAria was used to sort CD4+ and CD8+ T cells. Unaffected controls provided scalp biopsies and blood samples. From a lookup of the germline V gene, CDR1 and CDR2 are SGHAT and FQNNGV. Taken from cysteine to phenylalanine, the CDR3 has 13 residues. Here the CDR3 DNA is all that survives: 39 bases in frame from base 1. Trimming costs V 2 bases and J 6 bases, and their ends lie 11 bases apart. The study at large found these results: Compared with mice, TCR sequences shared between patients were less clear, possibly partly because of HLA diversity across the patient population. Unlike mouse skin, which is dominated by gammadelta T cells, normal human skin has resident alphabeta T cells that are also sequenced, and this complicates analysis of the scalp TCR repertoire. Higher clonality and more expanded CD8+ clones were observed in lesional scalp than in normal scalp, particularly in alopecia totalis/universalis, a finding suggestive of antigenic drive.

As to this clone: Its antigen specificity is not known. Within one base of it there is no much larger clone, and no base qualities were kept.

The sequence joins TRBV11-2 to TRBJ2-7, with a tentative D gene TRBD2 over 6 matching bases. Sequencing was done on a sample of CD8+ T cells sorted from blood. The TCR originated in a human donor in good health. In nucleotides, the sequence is TGTGCCAGCAGCTTAATCCTCGGGGGCGAGCAGTACTTC. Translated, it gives CASSLILGGEQYF. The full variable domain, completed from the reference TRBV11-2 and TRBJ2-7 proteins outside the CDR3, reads EAGVAQSPRYKIIEKRQSVAFWCNPISGHATLYWYQQILGQGPKLLIQFQNNGVVDDSQLPKDRFSAERLKGVDSTLKIQPAKLEDSAVYLCASSLILGGEQYFGPGTRLTVT.